Listed here are 32 T cell receptor beta chains from one sample, sequenced in a study of blood T cells in healthy people across ages. Next came a second PCR, run for about 7 to 12 cycles, which used a sample-barcoded 5' primer along with a J-beta primer mix. MiXCR, applied by TCRdb to the 5' RACE reads, yields one record per CDR3 protein. The data show around 800,000 distinct CDR3 sequences, with under 45% seen just once and roughly a fifth held by the top ten. The sample was blood. The receptors were gathered from a man aged 55 to 69 in good health.

In regard to this clonotype: This may stem from a read error, because a much larger clone lies one nucleotide away. This chain uses TRBV29-1 with TRBJ2-7; TRBD1 aligns across 9 bases. The junction had 14 bases not matched to a gene; V was cut back by 7 bases and J by 4 bases. The length of the CDR3 is 15 residues. Germline V gene lookup returns CDR1 SQVTM and CDR2 ANQGSEA. The CDR3 here is CSANLEGQGPYEQYF. In DNA form, the CDR3 reads TGCAGCGCTAACCTTGAAGGACAGGGGCCGTACGAGCAGTACTTC.

The rearrangement links TRBV4-3 to TRBJ2-2; 11 nucleotides line up with TRBD2. Germline loops: CDR1 LGHNA, CDR2 YSLEER. CDR3 length: 17 residues. Losses at the gene ends were 4 bases for V and 5 bases for J; bases not matched to a gene: 9. CDR3 in DNA: TGCGCCAGCAGCCGAGATAGCGGGGGGGCCGGGACCGGGGAGCTGTTTTTT. Its protein product is CASSRDSGGAGTGELFF.

This clonotype showed up just a few times. The chain couples TRBV25-1 to TRBJ2-6; weak D call: TRBD1 (6 bases). Between the trimmed V and J ends, which lost 5 bases and 0 bases, there was a span of 17 bases. CDR3 length: 18 residues. Germline CDR1 is MGHDK and CDR2 is SYGVNS. The CDR3 region is CASSSPGHQLSGANVLTF. The DNA for the CDR3 is TGTGCCAGCAGTAGCCCGGGACACCAGCTCTCTGGGGCCAACGTCCTGACTTTC.

This clonotype was counted between two and nine times. CDR3 bases: TGTGCCAGCAGCCTTTACCTAGCGGGAAAAACCTACGAGCAGTACTTC. Translated, it gives CASSLYLAGKTYEQYF. The chain recombines TRBV14 with TRBJ2-7, with TRBD2 matching over 9 bases. The CDR3 loop spans 16 amino acids. Germline CDR1 SGHDN, CDR2 FVKESK. V was clipped by 4 bases and J by 2 bases; unmatched bases: 9. The variable domain in full, completed from reference TRBV14 and TRBJ2-7, reads EAGVTQFPSHSVIEKGQTVTLRCDPISGHDNLYWYRRVMGKEIKFLLHFVKESKQDESGMPNNRFLAERTGGTYSTLKVQPAELEDSGVYFCASSLYLAGKTYEQYFGPGTRLTVT.

V gene TRBV6-5 combines with J gene TRBJ2-7; D may be TRBD2 (6 bases). Germline V CDR1 and CDR2: MNHEY, SVGAGI. The CDR3 loop spans 18 amino acids. Trimming stripped 2 bases from V and 0 bases from J, with 20 bases between. CDR3 in DNA: TGTGCCAGCAGTTACACATACGATCGGGACTCCCGCTCCTACGAGCAGTACTTC. Its translation is CASSYTYDRDSRSYEQYF.

V usage is TRBV4-3 and J usage is TRBJ2-7; D unclear. The end of the DNA aligns better with TRBJ2-5, so the J call may be wrong. The CDR3 has 13 residues. From germline, CDR1 is LGHNA and CDR2 YSLEER. The CDR3 DNA reads TGCGCCAGCAGCCAAGATCTGAAAGAGACCCAGTACTTC. This encodes CASSQDLKETQYF.

The chain links TRBV13 to TRBJ2-1, with 8 bases aligning to TRBD2. With V trimmed by 5 bases and J by 8 bases, 14 bases remained unmatched. CDR1 and CDR2 from the germline V gene are PRHDT and FYEKMQ (reference sequence). The CDR3 runs 16 residues. The CDR3 DNA sequence: TGTGCCAGCAGCCAAAGCGGGAGTAGGCTTTTGGATGAGCAGTTCTTC. This translates into CASSQSGSRLLDEQFF.

A remark on this clonotype: The junction departs from germline at one end; a sequencing error may be responsible. The CDR3 nucleotides are TGTGCCAGCAGCTACCGGGACCCCTCGCTCCAAGAGACCCGGTACTTC. Protein product: CASSYRDPSLQETRYF. This rearrangement joins TRBV7-9 to TRBJ2-5; D is possibly TRBD1 or TRBD2 (5 bases each). The germline V gene has CDR1 SEHNR and CDR2 FQNEAQ (reference sequence). CDR3 length equals 16 residues.

In its sample, this clonotype was seen many times. This could be a read error, since a much larger clone is one nucleotide away. V and J are TRBV6-2 or TRBV6-3 and TRBJ2-1; possibly TRBD1 or TRBD2 for D (5 bases each). The end of the DNA fits TRBJ2-7 better, so the J call may be wrong. Germline V gene data show CDR1 as MNHEY and CDR2 as SVGEGT. The CDR3 consists of 15 residues. Here the CDR3 reads CASSRPGRAYNEQYF. The CDR3 DNA follows: TGTGCCAGCAGTCGACCGGGACGGGCTTACAATGAGCAGTACTTC.

Only one count was recorded for this clonotype. This chain connects TRBV27 to TRBJ2-7; D is tentatively TRBD1 or TRBD2 (5 bases each). Trimming removed 5 bases at V and 0 bases at J, with 11 bases between. The germline V gene encodes CDR1 MNHEY and CDR2 SMNVEV (reference sequence). This CDR3 spans 14 amino acids. The CDR3 nucleotides are TGTGCCAGCAGTCCCCCCGGGACCTCCTACGAGCAGTACTTC. Translation: CASSPPGTSYEQYF.

The rearrangement uses TRBV20-1 and TRBJ2-1, with 8 bases identical to TRBD2. The V segment lost 6 bases and the J segment 8 bases; nucleotides outside the gene matches: 12. CDR3 size: 14 residues. Germline CDR1 DFQATT, CDR2 SNEGSKA (reference sequence). CDR3 in amino acids: CSAGGAPIIYEQFF. The CDR3, as DNA: TGCAGTGCCGGGGGGGCTCCTATTATCTATGAGCAGTTCTTC.

V and J are TRBV7-9 and TRBJ1-4; D remains ambiguous. CDR1 and CDR2 (germline): SEHNR, FQNEAQ (reference sequence). Trimming stripped 5 bases from V and 4 bases from J, with 23 bases between. The CDR3 spans 18 residues. CDR3 amino acids: CASSDDTEWPGGNEKLFF. In nucleotides, the CDR3 is TGTGCCAGCAGCGACGACACGGAGTGGCCGGGAGGTAATGAAAAACTGTTTTTT.

The chain carries TRBV11-1 and TRBJ2-2, with TRBD1 identical over 7 bases. Per germline, CDR1 SGHAT and CDR2 FQDESV (reference sequence). The length of the CDR3 is 15 residues. Trimming removed 6 bases from V and 7 bases from J; junction bases left unmatched: 11. The CDR3 loop reads CASRQWTGEGGELFF. The DNA of the CDR3 is TGTGCCAGCAGGCAGTGGACAGGAGAGGGCGGGGAGCTGTTTTTT.

The chain recombines TRBV28 with TRBJ2-7; D is unclear. Trimming removed 8 bases at V and 2 bases at J, with 16 bases between. The CDR3 contains 14 residues. Germline CDR1 reads MDHEN; CDR2 reads SYDVKM. CDR3 coding DNA: TGTGCCAGCCGCAGAGCTAGGCCCCCCTACGAGCAGTACTTC. Its translation: CASRRARPPYEQYF.

The chain has TRBV4-3 and TRBJ2-2; 10 bases are a match to TRBD2. The CDR3 sequence is 17 residues long. Germline V gene lookup returns CDR1 LGHNA and CDR2 YSLEER. The V segment lost 0 bases and the J segment 8 bases; nucleotides outside the gene matches: 9. The CDR3 is CASSQDRVAGGAGELFF. As DNA, the CDR3 is TGCGCCAGCAGCCAAGATAGGGTAGCGGGGGGTGCTGGGGAGCTGTTTTTT.

The gene calls are TRBV15 and TRBJ2-2; no clear D. Trimming pared 4 bases from V and 1 base from J, leaving 13 bases between. The germline V gene encodes CDR1 LNHNV and CDR2 YYDKDF (reference sequence). This CDR3 has 16 amino acids. The CDR3 DNA follows: TGTGCCACCAGCAATTTTGGGCAGAAGAACACCGGGGAGCTGTTTTTT. It codes for CATSNFGQKNTGELFF.

This rearrangement joins TRBV24-1 to TRBJ2-1, with D tentatively TRBD1 or TRBD2 (5 bases each). The CDR3 has 11 residues. With 10 bases removed from V and 7 bases from J, the gap between germline ends came to 10 bases. Germline-derived CDR1 and CDR2 are KGHDR and SFDVKD. The CDR3 spells CATGTRNEQFF. The CDR3, as DNA: TGTGCCACTGGGACCCGTAATGAGCAGTTCTTC.

This clonotype was picked up a small number of times. V and J are TRBV12-3 or TRBV12-4 and TRBJ2-5, with TRBD2 matching 7 bases. The CDR3 consists of 13 residues. Trimming took 4 bases from V and 11 from J; bases not matched to a gene: 10. Here the CDR3 DNA reads TGTGCCAGCAGTTCCCATGGACTAGTCGGGCAGTACTTC. Residues: CASSSHGLVGQYF.

This chain joins TRBV20-1 and TRBJ1-4, with 10 bases lining up with TRBD1. The length of the CDR3 is 14 residues. CDR1 is DFQATT, CDR2 SNEGSKA, per germline (reference sequence). V shed 6 bases, J shed 6 bases, and the junction held 7 bases outside the gene matches. This CDR3 reads CSATIGQGDEKLFF. CDR3 DNA sequence: TGCAGTGCCACTATCGGACAGGGGGATGAAAAACTGTTTTTT.

The sample holds a few counts of this clonotype. The chain couples TRBV12-3 or TRBV12-4 to TRBJ2-7, with 16 bases lining up with TRBD2. CDR3 length equals 17 residues. The J segment lost 5 bases and the V segment lost 4 bases, leaving 8 bases of the junction unmatched. CDR3 nucleotide sequence: TGTGCCAGCAGTTCCGGGACTAGCGGGGGGGTTCTCCACGAGCAGTACTTC. This codes for CASSSGTSGGVLHEQYF.

The chain is built from TRBV5-1 and TRBJ2-2; D may be TRBD1 (6 bases). V dropped 4 bases and J dropped 7 bases, with 11 bases sitting between them. The germline gives CDR1 SGHRS, CDR2 YFSETQ. This CDR3 region has 13 residues. CDR3 sequence (DNA): TGCGCCAGCAGCCTGGACAGTAACGGGGAGCTGTTTTTT. Translating it yields CASSLDSNGELFF.

This chain joins TRBV5-1 and TRBJ2-5, with TRBD1 matching 10 bases. J was trimmed by 2 bases and V by 0 bases; bases with no gene match: 4. Germline CDR1 and CDR2: SGHRS and YFSETQ. The CDR3 contains 16 residues. CDR3 sequence: CASSLGDRGTQETQYF. CDR3 nucleotide sequence: TGCGCCAGCAGCTTGGGGGACAGGGGAACGCAAGAGACCCAGTACTTC.

Ten or more counts support this clonotype. This chain links TRBV3-1 with TRBJ2-7; TRBD1 matches at 8 bases. Per the germline V gene, CDR1 is LGHDT and CDR2 is YNNKEL (reference sequence). V trimming: 6 bases; J trimming: 6 bases; junction bases outside the gene matches: 4. CDR3 size: 12 residues. The CDR3 is CASSQGAREQYF. The CDR3 nucleotides read TGTGCCAGCAGTCAGGGGGCCCGCGAGCAGTACTTC.

This clonotype was counted a few times. The chain links TRBV7-9 to TRBJ1-2, with 7 bases that match TRBD1. Germline values: CDR1 SEHNR, CDR2 FQNEAQ (reference sequence). The J segment lost 3 bases and the V segment lost 2 bases, leaving 3 bases of the junction unmatched. The CDR3 spans 14 residues. The CDR3 loop is CASSLQGVDYGYTF. The CDR3 DNA reads as TGTGCCAGCAGCTTACAGGGGGTCGACTATGGCTACACCTTC.

The rearrangement uses TRBV12-3 or TRBV12-4 and TRBJ1-2, with D hard to call. CDR3 size: 13 residues. V gave up 0 bases and J gave up 7 bases, with 9 bases separating them. CDR3 protein: CASSLAGGPGYTF. The CDR3 nucleotides are TGTGCCAGCAGTTTAGCGGGAGGGCCTGGCTACACCTTC.

This clonotype has a handful of counts. V usage is TRBV6-6 and J usage is TRBJ2-1; 10 bases fit TRBD2. The CDR3 is 17 amino acids. Losses at the gene ends were 7 bases for V and 7 bases for J; bases not matched to a gene: 16. Germline V CDR1 and CDR2: MNHNY, SVGAGI (reference sequence). This CDR3 is CASKGASGGALMNEQFF. The CDR3 DNA is TGTGCCAGCAAGGGGGCAAGCGGGGGGGCGTTGATGAATGAGCAGTTCTTC.

The chain couples TRBV15 to TRBJ1-5, with TRBD1 as a possible D gene (5 bases). CDR3 length equals 16 residues. Germline V gives CDR1 LNHNV, CDR2 YYDKDF (reference sequence). Trimming left V 0 bases short and J 9 bases short, with 18 bases between. The CDR3 region is CATSRDTAGTRRPQHF. The CDR3 DNA reads TGTGCCACCAGCAGAGATACCGCCGGGACCCGCCGGCCCCAGCATTTT.

J is TRBJ1-1 and V is TRBV7-2; D gene uncertain. Germline assignment: CDR1 SGHTA and CDR2 FQGNSA. Trimming took 5 bases from V and 7 from J, leaving 14 bases between them. The CDR3 covers 13 residues. CDR3 sequence (DNA): TGTGCCAGCAGCCTAAGAAGGGAAAATGAAGCTTTCTTT. Translation: CASSLRRENEAFF. The full variable domain, in which reference TRBV7-2 and TRBJ1-1 provide the parts outside the CDR3, is GAGVSQSPSNKVTEKGKDVELRCDPISGHTALYWYRQSLGQGLEFLIYFQGNSAPDKSGLPSDRFSAERTGGSVSTLTIQRTQQEDSAVYLCASSLRRENEAFFGQGTRLTVV.

The rearrangement links TRBV4-1 to TRBJ1-2; 11 bases are a match to TRBD1. The CDR3 spans 15 residues. Germline V gene lookup returns CDR1 MGHRA and CDR2 YSYEKL. The V gene end was trimmed by 4 bases and the J gene end by 2 bases; junction bases not matched to a gene: 3. CDR3 in DNA: TGCGCCAGCAGCCGGGACAGGGGGATGAACTATGGCTACACCTTC. Its translation is CASSRDRGMNYGYTF.

The chain uses TRBV27 and TRBJ1-2, with 9 bases lining up with TRBD1. This CDR3 spans 18 amino acids. Per germline, CDR1 MNHEY and CDR2 SMNVEV (reference sequence). After removal of 4 bases from V and 0 bases from J, the junction contained 12 bases not matched to a gene. CDR3 coding DNA: TGTGCCAGCAGTTCTTTCCGGGACAGGGCCAATCCTAACTATGGCTACACCTTC. Protein product: CASSSFRDRANPNYGYTF.

This clonotype occurred many times. The chain has TRBV29-1 and TRBJ1-2, with 12 bases fitting TRBD1. Trimming cost V 4 bases and J 8 bases; bases outside gene matches: 5. Germline CDR1 and CDR2: SQVTM and ANQGSEA. The CDR3 has 13 residues. Written as DNA, the CDR3 is TGCAGCGTTGTGGGGGGACAGGGGGCCGGCTACACCTTC. Protein product: CSVVGGQGAGYTF.

This chain joins TRBV7-2 and TRBJ2-1; maybe TRBD2 (6 bases). CDR1 SGHTA and CDR2 FQGNSA come from the germline V gene. Trimming left V 0 bases short and J 6 bases short, with 15 bases between. CDR3 length: 16 amino acids. The CDR3 here is CASSLAAGPPSNEQFF. The CDR3 DNA follows: TGTGCCAGCAGCTTAGCTGCGGGGCCACCTTCCAATGAGCAGTTCTTC. The whole variable domain, filled in from reference TRBV7-2 and TRBJ2-1, reads GAGVSQSPSNKVTEKGKDVELRCDPISGHTALYWYRQSLGQGLEFLIYFQGNSAPDKSGLPSDRFSAERTGGSVSTLTIQRTQQEDSAVYLCASSLAAGPPSNEQFFGPGTRLTVL.